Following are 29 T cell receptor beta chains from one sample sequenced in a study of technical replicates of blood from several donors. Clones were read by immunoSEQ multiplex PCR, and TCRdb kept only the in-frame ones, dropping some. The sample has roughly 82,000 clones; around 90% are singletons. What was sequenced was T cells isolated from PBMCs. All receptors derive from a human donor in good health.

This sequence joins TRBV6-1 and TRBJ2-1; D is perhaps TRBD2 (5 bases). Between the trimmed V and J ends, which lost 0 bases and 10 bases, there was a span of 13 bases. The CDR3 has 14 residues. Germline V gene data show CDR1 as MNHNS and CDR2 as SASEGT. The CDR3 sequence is CASSEAVLRREQFF. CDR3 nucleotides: TGTGCCAGCAGTGAAGCGGTATTAAGGAGGGAGCAGTTCTTC.

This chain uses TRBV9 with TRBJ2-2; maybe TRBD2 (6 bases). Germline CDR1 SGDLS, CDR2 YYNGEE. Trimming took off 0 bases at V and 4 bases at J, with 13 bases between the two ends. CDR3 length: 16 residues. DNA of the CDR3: TGTGCCAGCAGCGTAGGGAACGGGGGTACCACCGGGGAGCTGTTTTTT. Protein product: CASSVGNGGTTGELFF.

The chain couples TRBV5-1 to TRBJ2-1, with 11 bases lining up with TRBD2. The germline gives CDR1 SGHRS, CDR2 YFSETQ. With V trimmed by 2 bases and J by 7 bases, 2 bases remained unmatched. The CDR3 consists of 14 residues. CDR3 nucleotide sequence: TGCGCCAGCAGCTTTGGGACTAGCGGAAATGAGCAGTTCTTC. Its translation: CASSFGTSGNEQFF. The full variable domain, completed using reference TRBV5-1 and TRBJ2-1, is KAGVTQTPRYLIKTRGQQVTLSCSPISGHRSVSWYQQTPGQGLQFLFEYFSETQRNKGNFPGRFSGRQFSNSRSEMNVSTLELGDSALYLCASSFGTSGNEQFFGPGTRLTVL.

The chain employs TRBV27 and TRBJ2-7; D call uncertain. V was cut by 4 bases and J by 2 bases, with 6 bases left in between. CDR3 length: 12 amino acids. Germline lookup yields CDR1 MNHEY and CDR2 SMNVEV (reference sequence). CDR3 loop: CASSSIPYEQYF. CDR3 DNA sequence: TGTGCCAGCAGTTCCATCCCCTACGAGCAGTACTTC.

CDR3 nucleotides: TGTGCCAGCAGCTTCCTACTAGCGGGGACGAACACCGGGGAGCTGTTTTTT. This encodes CASSFLLAGTNTGELFF. The chain is built from TRBV7-9 and TRBJ2-2, with 10 bases matching TRBD2. The germline V gene has CDR1 SEHNR and CDR2 FQNEAQ (reference sequence). The length of the CDR3 is 17 residues. The V and J ends lost 3 bases and 0 bases, in that order; junction bases with no gene match: 4.

The DNA for the CDR3 is TGTGCCAGCAGCTTGTTCAGCTACGAGCAGTACTTC. It is translated as CASSLFSYEQYF. The chain combines TRBV5-6 with TRBJ2-7; the D is unclear. The CDR3 contains 12 residues. Trimming left V 1 base short and J 3 bases short, with 5 bases between. The germline V gene has CDR1 SGHDT and CDR2 YYEEEE.

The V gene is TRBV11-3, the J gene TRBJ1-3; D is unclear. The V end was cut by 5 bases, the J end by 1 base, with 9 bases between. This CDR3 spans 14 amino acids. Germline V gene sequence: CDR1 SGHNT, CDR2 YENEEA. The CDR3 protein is CASSPRRSGNTIYF. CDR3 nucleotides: TGTGCCAGCAGCCCTCGGCGGTCTGGAAACACCATATATTTT.

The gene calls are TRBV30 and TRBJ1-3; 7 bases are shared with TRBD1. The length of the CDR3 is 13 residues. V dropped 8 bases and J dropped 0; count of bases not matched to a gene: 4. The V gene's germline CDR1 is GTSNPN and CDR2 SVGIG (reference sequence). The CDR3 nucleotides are TGTGCCGTTCCAGGGGGCTCTGGAAACACCATATATTTT. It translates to CAVPGGSGNTIYF.

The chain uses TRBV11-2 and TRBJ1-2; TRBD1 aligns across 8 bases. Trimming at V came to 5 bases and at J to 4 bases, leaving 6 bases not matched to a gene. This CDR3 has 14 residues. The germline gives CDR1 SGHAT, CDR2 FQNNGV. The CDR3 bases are TGTGCCAGCAGCCCCACAGGGGGGGTCTATGGCTACACCTTC. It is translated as CASSPTGGVYGYTF.

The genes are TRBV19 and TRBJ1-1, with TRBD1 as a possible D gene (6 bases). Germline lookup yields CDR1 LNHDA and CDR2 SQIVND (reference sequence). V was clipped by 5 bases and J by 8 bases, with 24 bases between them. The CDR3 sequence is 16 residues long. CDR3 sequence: CASSGTPGTLTKEAFF. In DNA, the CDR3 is TGTGCCAGTAGTGGGACCCCCGGGACACTTACCAAAGAAGCTTTCTTT.

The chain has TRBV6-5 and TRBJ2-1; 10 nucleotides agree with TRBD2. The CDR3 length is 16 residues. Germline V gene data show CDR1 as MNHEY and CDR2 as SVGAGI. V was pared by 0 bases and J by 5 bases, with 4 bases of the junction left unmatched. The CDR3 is CASSYSRSGGDNEQFF. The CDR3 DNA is TGTGCCAGCAGTTACTCACGAAGCGGGGGGGACAATGAGCAGTTCTTC.

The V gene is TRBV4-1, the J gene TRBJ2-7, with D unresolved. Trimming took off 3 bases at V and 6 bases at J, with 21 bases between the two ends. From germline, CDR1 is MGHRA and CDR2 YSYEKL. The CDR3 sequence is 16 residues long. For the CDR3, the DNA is TGCGCCAGCAGCCAGCTCGGTGCCCCGGCTTCGGGCGAGCAGTACTTC. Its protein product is CASSQLGAPASGEQYF.

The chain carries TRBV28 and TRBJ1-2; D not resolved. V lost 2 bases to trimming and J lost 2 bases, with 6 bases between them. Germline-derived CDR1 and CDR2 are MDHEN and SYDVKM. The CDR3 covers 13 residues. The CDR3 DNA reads TGTGCCAGCAGTTTACCACTAAACTATGGCTACACCTTC. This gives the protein CASSLPLNYGYTF.

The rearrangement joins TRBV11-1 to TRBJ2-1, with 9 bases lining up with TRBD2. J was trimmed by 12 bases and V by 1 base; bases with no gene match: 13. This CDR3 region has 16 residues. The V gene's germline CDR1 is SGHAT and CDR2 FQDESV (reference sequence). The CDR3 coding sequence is TGTGCCAGCAGCTTAGAGCCTAGCGGGGCGTTCAAGGGGCAGTTCTTC. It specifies CASSLEPSGAFKGQFF.

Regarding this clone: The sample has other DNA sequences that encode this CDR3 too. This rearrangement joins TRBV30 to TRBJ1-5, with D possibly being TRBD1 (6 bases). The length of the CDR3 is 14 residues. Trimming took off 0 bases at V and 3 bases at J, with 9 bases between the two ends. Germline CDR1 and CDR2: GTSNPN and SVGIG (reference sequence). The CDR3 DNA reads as TGTGCCTGGAGTGTAGGGGGAAACAATCAGCCCCAGCATTTT. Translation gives CAWSVGGNNQPQHF.

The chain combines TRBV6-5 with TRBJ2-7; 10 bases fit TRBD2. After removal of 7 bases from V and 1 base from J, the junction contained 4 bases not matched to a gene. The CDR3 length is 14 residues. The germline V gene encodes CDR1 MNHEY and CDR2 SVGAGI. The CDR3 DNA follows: TGTGCCAGCAAAGGACTAGCGGCATCCTACGAGCAGTACTTC. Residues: CASKGLAASYEQYF.

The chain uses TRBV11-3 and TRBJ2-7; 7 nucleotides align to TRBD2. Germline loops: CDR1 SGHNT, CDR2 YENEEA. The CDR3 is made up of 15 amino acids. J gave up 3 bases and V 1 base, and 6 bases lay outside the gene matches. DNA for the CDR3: TGTGCCAGCAGCTTAGTAGCGGGTAGGGTCTACGAGCAGTACTTC. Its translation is CASSLVAGRVYEQYF. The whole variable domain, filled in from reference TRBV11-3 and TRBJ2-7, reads EAGVVQSPRYKIIEKKQPVAFWCNPISGHNTLYWYLQNLGQGPELLIRYENEEAVDDSQLPKDRFSAERLKGVDSTLKIQPAELGDSAVYLCASSLVAGRVYEQYFGPGTRLTVT.

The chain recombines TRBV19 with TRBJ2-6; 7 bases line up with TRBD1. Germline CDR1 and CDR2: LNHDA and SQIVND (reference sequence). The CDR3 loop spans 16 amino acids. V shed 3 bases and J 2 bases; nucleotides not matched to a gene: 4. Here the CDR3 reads CASSMDGTAGANVLTF. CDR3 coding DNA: TGTGCCAGTAGTATGGACGGGACAGCTGGGGCCAACGTCCTGACTTTC.

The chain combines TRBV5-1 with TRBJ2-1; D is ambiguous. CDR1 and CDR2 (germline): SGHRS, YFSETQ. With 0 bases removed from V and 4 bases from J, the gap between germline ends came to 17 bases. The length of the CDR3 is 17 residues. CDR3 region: CASSLGALSQYYNEQFF. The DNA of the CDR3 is TGCGCCAGCAGCTTGGGTGCTCTCTCACAATATTACAATGAGCAGTTCTTC.

The CDR3: CASSYSERSLSDEQFF. DNA for the CDR3: TGTGCCAGCAGTTACTCGGAGAGGAGCCTTTCAGATGAGCAGTTCTTC. The chain carries TRBV6-6 and TRBJ2-1; D is unclear. Germline lookup yields CDR1 MNHNY and CDR2 SVGAGI (reference sequence). Trimming took 0 bases from V and 8 from J, leaving 17 bases between them. The CDR3 contains 16 residues.

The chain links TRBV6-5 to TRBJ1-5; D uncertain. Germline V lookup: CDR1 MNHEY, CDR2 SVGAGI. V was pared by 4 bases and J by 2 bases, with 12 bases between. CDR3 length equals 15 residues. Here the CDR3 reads CASSSEGGGNQPQHF. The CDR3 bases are TGTGCCAGCAGTTCGGAGGGAGGAGGCAATCAGCCCCAGCATTTT.

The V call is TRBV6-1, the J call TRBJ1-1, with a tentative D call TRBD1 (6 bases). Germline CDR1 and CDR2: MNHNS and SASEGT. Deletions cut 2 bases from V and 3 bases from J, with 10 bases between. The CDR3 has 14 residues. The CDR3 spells CASSEWGGHTEAFF. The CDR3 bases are TGTGCCAGCAGTGAATGGGGGGGGCACACTGAAGCTTTCTTT.

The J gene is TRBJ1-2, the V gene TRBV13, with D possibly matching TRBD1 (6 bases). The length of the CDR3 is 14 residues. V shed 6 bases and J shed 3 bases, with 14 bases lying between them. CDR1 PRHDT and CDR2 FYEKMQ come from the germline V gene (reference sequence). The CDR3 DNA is TGTGCCAGCAGGGCCGCGGGGGCGTACTATGGCTACACCTTC. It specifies CASRAAGAYYGYTF.

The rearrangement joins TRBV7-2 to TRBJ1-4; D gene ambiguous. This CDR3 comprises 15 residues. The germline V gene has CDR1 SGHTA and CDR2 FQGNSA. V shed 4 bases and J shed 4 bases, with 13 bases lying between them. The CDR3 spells CASSSRTGFNEKLFF. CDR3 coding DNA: TGTGCCAGCAGCTCCCGGACGGGATTTAATGAAAAACTGTTTTTT.

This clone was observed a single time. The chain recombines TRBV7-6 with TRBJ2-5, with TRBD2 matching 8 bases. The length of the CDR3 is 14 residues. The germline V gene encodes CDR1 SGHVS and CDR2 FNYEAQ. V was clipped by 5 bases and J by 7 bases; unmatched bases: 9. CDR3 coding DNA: TGTGCCAGCAGCGTAGAAGAGACTAGCGCGACCCAGTACTTC. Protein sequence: CASSVEETSATQYF.

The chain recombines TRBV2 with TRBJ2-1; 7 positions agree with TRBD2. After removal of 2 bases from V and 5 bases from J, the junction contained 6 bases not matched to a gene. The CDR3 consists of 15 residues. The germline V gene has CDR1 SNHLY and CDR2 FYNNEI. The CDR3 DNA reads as TGTGCCAGCAGTGAATTGGTTGCGGGGGACAATGAGCAGTTCTTC. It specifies CASSELVAGDNEQFF.

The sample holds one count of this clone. CDR3 in DNA: TGTGCCAGCAGTACGGAGACAGGAAGGAACATTCAGTACTTC. Its translation is CASSTETGRNIQYF. The chain is built from TRBV28 and TRBJ2-4, with D possibly being TRBD1 (6 bases). V lost 5 bases, J lost 7 bases, and 15 bases lay in between. The CDR3 has 14 residues. Germline loops: CDR1 MDHEN, CDR2 SYDVKM.

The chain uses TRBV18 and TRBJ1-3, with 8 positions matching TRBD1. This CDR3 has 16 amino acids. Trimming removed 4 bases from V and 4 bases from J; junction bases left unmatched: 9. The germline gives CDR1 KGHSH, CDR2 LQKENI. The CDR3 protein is CASSLLTGVPGNTIYF. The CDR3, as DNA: TGTGCCAGCTCACTCTTGACAGGGGTGCCCGGAAACACCATATATTTT.

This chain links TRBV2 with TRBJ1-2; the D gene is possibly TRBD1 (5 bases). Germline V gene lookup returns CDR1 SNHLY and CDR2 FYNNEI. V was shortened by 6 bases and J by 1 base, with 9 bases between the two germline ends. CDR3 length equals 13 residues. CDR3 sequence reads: CASRVTVNYGYTF. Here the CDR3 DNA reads TGTGCCAGCAGGGTGACAGTTAACTATGGCTACACCTTC.